This TCR beta chain was captured by sequencing in a study of cytomegalovirus exposure and HLA in healthy donors. Germline-derived CDR1 and CDR2 are SGHRS and YFSETQ. J lost 8 bases, V lost 9 bases, and 10 bases had no gene match. The CDR3 spans 13 residues. A note on this clone: Its antigen is still unknown.

The PCR used 60 Vbeta and 13 Jbeta primers. The assay was immunoSEQ multiplex PCR, and TCRdb's table has in-frame clones only and misses some. The table shows 200,000 to 250,000 clones, with almost 80% occurring only once. Study results and caveats: TCR beta chains numbering more than 150 were designated cytomegalovirus-associated.

What was sequenced was PBMCs. This sequence originates from a man aged 18 to 30 in good health and CMV-seronegative. The chain links TRBV5-1 to TRBJ1-4, with TRBD1 matching over 7 bases. The CDR3 nucleotides read TGCGCCACCCAGACAGGGACGGGGGAAAAACTGTTTTTT. The encoded protein is CATQTGTGEKLFF.